The 21 T cell receptor beta chains presented below share a single source sample, sequenced in a study of blood T cell repertoires in COVID-19 (dated by TCRdb to about 2020). Libraries came from the immunoSEQ multiplex PCR assay. Sourced from immuneACCESS, this table was stored by TCRdb with only in-frame sequences that have V and J called. A share of the clones is absent; for the studies checked, an unresolved V gene accounts for under half, and the remainder has no known explanation. For this sample the table gives some 250,000 clones, of which approximately 87% were detected only once. 9.5% to 15% of the sample belongs to the ten largest clones. The material sequenced was peripheral blood. The receptors shown here come from a woman in her twenties or thirties with COVID-19, enrolled during active disease.

The rearrangement uses TRBV28 and TRBJ2-7, with TRBD1 identical over 11 bases. Germline V gives CDR1 MDHEN, CDR2 SYDVKM. The V segment lost 5 bases and the J segment 4 bases; nucleotides outside the gene matches: 7. This CDR3 is built from 15 residues. The CDR3 protein is CASSLPGTGGYEQYF. The DNA for the CDR3 is TGTGCCAGCAGTCTCCCCGGGACAGGGGGGTACGAGCAGTACTTC. The whole variable domain, remainder taken from reference TRBV28 and TRBJ2-7, is DVKVTQSSRYLVKRTGEKVFLECVQDMDHENMFWYRQDPGLGLRLIYFSYDVKMKEKGDIPEGYSVSREKKERFSLILESASTNQTSMYLCASSLPGTGGYEQYFGPGTRLTVT.

The J gene is TRBJ2-5, the V gene TRBV6-5; D is possibly TRBD1 (6 bases). Trimming left V 7 bases short and J 6 bases short, with 15 bases between. The germline CDR1 and CDR2 sequences are MNHEY and SVGAGI. The CDR3 runs 13 residues. CDR3 DNA: TGTGCCAGCAATAAGATGAGGGACAAGACCCAGTACTTC. It encodes CASNKMRDKTQYF.

The chain has TRBV2 and TRBJ2-3; 9 bases map to TRBD2. This CDR3 contains 15 residues. J was trimmed by 0 bases and V by 3 bases; bases with no gene match: 1. Germline V gene sequence: CDR1 SNHLY, CDR2 FYNNEI. In DNA, the CDR3 is TGTGCCAGCAGTGAGGGACTAGCAAGCACAGATACGCAGTATTTT. Amino acids: CASSEGLASTDTQYF.

The CDR3 sequence is CASSPELGGATDTQYF. The CDR3 DNA reads TGTGCCAGCAGCCCAGAATTAGGGGGGGCGACAGATACGCAGTATTTT. This chain connects TRBV4-2 to TRBJ2-3, with D tentatively TRBD2 (7 bases). Germline V gene sequence: CDR1 LGHNA, CDR2 YNFKEQ. V was cut by 4 bases and J by 3 bases, with 17 bases left in between. CDR3 length equals 16 residues.

The CDR3 spells CASSQQGLKNIQYF. In DNA form, the CDR3 reads TGTGCCAGCAGCCAACAGGGGCTCAAAAACATTCAGTACTTC. V usage is TRBV5-4 and J usage is TRBJ2-4; 7 bases fit TRBD1. The CDR3 sequence is 14 residues long. Trimming cost V 4 bases and J 3 bases; bases outside gene matches: 4. Germline loops: CDR1 SGHNT, CDR2 YYREEE (reference sequence).

This chain uses TRBV2 with TRBJ1-3; D perhaps matches TRBD1 (5 bases). The CDR3 loop spans 15 amino acids. Trimming pared 5 bases from V and 1 base from J, leaving 12 bases between. Germline V lookup: CDR1 SNHLY, CDR2 FYNNEI. The CDR3 DNA follows: TGTGCCAGCAGTCCCGTTAAGGGGTCTGGAAACACCATATATTTT. This translates into CASSPVKGSGNTIYF.

This clone was found a few times. The chain has TRBV5-4 and TRBJ2-1; TRBD2 agrees at 11 bases. V lost 1 base to trimming and J lost 4 bases; unmatched junction nucleotides: 4. The CDR3 loop spans 16 amino acids. The germline V gene encodes CDR1 SGHNT and CDR2 YYREEE (reference sequence). In DNA form, the CDR3 reads TGTGCCAGCAGCTTGTCAGGGACTAGCGGATACAATGAGCAGTTCTTC. Translation: CASSLSGTSGYNEQFF. Full variable domain (outside the CDR3, taken from reference TRBV5-4 and TRBJ2-1): ETGVTQSPTHLIKTRGQQVTLRCSSQSGHNTVSWYQQALGQGPQFIFQYYREEENGRGNFPPRFSGLQFPNYSSELNVNALELDDSALYLCASSLSGTSGYNEQFFGPGTRLTVL.

V gene TRBV5-4 combines with J gene TRBJ2-1; 8 nucleotides agree with TRBD2. Per germline, CDR1 SGHNT and CDR2 YYREEE (reference sequence). CDR3 length: 16 amino acids. The junction had 8 bases not matched to a gene; V was cut back by 0 bases and J by 6 bases. CDR3 residues: CASSLESGGPLNEQFF. CDR3 DNA sequence: TGTGCCAGCAGCTTGGAGTCGGGGGGGCCACTCAATGAGCAGTTCTTC.

The chain is built from TRBV19 and TRBJ2-7; possibly TRBD2 for D (6 bases). The CDR3 is 15 residues long. Germline values: CDR1 LNHDA, CDR2 SQIVND (reference sequence). V dropped 1 base and J dropped 3 bases, with 13 bases sitting between them. CDR3 coding DNA: TGTGCCAGTAGTATAGTCCACGCCGGGGGCTACGAGCAGTACTTC. This gives the protein CASSIVHAGGYEQYF.

For this clone: The same CDR3 is also encoded by other DNA sequences in this sample. This chain uses TRBV5-5 with TRBJ2-1, with D hard to call. CDR1 and CDR2 (germline): SGHKS, YYEKEE (reference sequence). Deletions cut 0 bases from V and 3 bases from J, with 4 bases between. The CDR3 totals 13 residues. Written as DNA, the CDR3 is TGTGCCAGCAGCTTGGACAGCTACAATGAGCAGTTCTTC. This codes for CASSLDSYNEQFF.

This sequence joins TRBV5-1 and TRBJ2-2, with TRBD2 as a possible D gene (5 bases). V was cut by 1 base and J by 1 base, with 14 bases left in between. CDR1 is SGHRS and CDR2 is YFSETQ in the germline V gene. This CDR3 comprises 17 residues. Here the CDR3 DNA reads TGCGCCAGCAGCTTGAGTAGCTGGACTGGGAACACCGGGGAGCTGTTTTTT. It is translated as CASSLSSWTGNTGELFF.

This clone was seen once. The rearrangement links TRBV23-1 to TRBJ2-7; weak D call: TRBD1 (5 bases). TRBV23-1 is classed as an ORF, of uncertain function. V was pared by 7 bases and J by 3 bases, with 16 bases between. This CDR3 has 14 residues. The CDR3 here is CASTQGTNVYEQYF. The CDR3 coding sequence is TGCGCCAGCACTCAGGGCACCAACGTCTACGAGCAGTACTTC.

The genes are TRBV11-3 and TRBJ2-5; 10 bases line up with TRBD2. Losses at the gene ends were 3 bases for V and 1 base for J; bases not matched to a gene: 5. Germline-derived CDR1 and CDR2 are SGHNT and YENEEA. This CDR3 contains 16 residues. The CDR3: CASSLSGRGIQETQYF. The CDR3 DNA sequence: TGTGCCAGCAGCTTGAGCGGGAGGGGCATCCAAGAGACCCAGTACTTC.

The gene calls are TRBV2 and TRBJ2-5, with D possibly matching TRBD1 (5 bases). V was shortened by 6 bases and J by 4 bases, with 15 bases between the two germline ends. The CDR3 contains 14 residues. Germline values: CDR1 SNHLY, CDR2 FYNNEI. CDR3 bases: TGTGCCAGCAGCGTCCTCCAGGGTACAGAGACCCAGTACTTC. Amino acids: CASSVLQGTETQYF.

The chain recombines TRBV6-5 with TRBJ1-5, with TRBD1 matching 11 bases. V was clipped by 6 bases and J by 4 bases; unmatched bases: 5. Germline lookup yields CDR1 MNHEY and CDR2 SVGAGI. The CDR3 runs 15 residues. CDR3 amino acids: CASRRTGGANQPQHF. In nucleotides, the CDR3 is TGTGCCAGCAGGAGGACAGGGGGCGCAAATCAGCCCCAGCATTTT.

This chain connects TRBV5-4 to TRBJ2-7; D ambiguous. Looked up from germline, CDR1 is SGHNT and CDR2 is YYREEE (reference sequence). Trimming removed 0 bases at V and 2 bases at J, with 9 bases between. The CDR3 is 14 residues long. The CDR3 sequence: CASSLGLGAYEQYF. Written as DNA, the CDR3 is TGTGCCAGCAGCTTGGGGCTAGGCGCCTACGAGCAGTACTTC.

V gene TRBV29-1 combines with J gene TRBJ2-1, with TRBD2 identical over 10 bases. CDR1 is SQVTM, CDR2 ANQGSEA, per germline. This CDR3 has 14 amino acids. V was pared by 6 bases and J by 4 bases, with 6 bases of the junction left unmatched. DNA for the CDR3: TGCAGCGTAGCTATTAGCGGGGGGTACAATGAGCAGTTCTTC. This sequence encodes CSVAISGGYNEQFF.

The chain recombines TRBV6-6 with TRBJ1-2; D might be TRBD1 (6 bases). V gave up 6 bases and J gave up 2 bases, with 7 bases separating them. The CDR3 has 12 residues. Germline values: CDR1 MNHNY, CDR2 SVGAGI (reference sequence). CDR3 amino acids: CASSDRNYGYTF. The DNA for the CDR3 is TGTGCCAGCAGCGACAGGAACTATGGCTACACCTTC.

Points on this clone: Mismatch with germline at one junction end may stem from a read error. This sequence joins TRBV5-4 and TRBJ2-7; 8 nucleotides agree with TRBD1. CDR1 and CDR2 from the germline V gene are SGHNT and YYREEE (reference sequence). This CDR3 comprises 13 residues. The CDR3 region has the DNA TGTGCCAGCAGCCCGGGGGTGGGGACAGGACCCATCTTC. Its translation: CASSPGVGTGPIF.

The V gene is TRBV7-9, the J gene TRBJ2-7; 7 nucleotides align to TRBD2. The junction had 7 bases not matched to a gene; V was cut back by 5 bases and J by 0 bases. The CDR3 has 15 amino acids. Germline V lookup: CDR1 SEHNR, CDR2 FQNEAQ (reference sequence). Written as DNA, the CDR3 is TGTGCCAGCAGCCGGACTAGTGCAAGCTCCTACGAGCAGTACTTC. It codes for CASSRTSASSYEQYF.

Worth noting for this clone: Additional DNA sequences in this sample encode the identical CDR3. The rearrangement joins TRBV10-3 to TRBJ1-2; D gene uncertain. The CDR3 runs to 14 residues. From germline, CDR1 is ENHRY and CDR2 SYGVKD. Trimming left V 4 bases short and J 2 bases short, with 11 bases between. Here the CDR3 DNA reads TGTGCCATCAGTGTGGGCAGTGCGAACTATGGCTACACCTTC. Encoded protein: CAISVGSANYGYTF.